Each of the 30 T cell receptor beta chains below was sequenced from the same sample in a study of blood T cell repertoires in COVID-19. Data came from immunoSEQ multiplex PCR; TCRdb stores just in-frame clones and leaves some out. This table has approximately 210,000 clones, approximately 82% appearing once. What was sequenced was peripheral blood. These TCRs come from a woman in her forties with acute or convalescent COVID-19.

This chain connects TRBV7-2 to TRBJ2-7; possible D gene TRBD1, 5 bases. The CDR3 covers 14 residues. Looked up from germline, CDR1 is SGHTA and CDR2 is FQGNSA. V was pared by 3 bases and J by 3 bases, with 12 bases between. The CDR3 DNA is TGTGCCAGCAGCTTCCCAGGGAACAACTACGAGCAGTACTTC. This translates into CASSFPGNNYEQYF. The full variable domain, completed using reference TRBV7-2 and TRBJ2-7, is GAGVSQSPSNKVTEKGKDVELRCDPISGHTALYWYRQSLGQGLEFLIYFQGNSAPDKSGLPSDRFSAERTGGSVSTLTIQRTQQEDSAVYLCASSFPGNNYEQYFGPGTRLTVT.

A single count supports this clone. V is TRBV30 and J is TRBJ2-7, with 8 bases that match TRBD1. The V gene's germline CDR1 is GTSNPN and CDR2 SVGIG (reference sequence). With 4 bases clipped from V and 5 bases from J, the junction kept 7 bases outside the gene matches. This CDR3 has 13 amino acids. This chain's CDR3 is CAWTLRTGNEQYF. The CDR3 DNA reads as TGTGCCTGGACCCTCCGGACAGGGAACGAGCAGTACTTC.

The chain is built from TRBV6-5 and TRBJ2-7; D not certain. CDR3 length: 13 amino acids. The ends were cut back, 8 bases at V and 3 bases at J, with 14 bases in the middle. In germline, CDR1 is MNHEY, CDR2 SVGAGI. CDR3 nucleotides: TGTGCCAGCGAGCCGGATAGACTCTACGAGCAGTACTTC. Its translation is CASEPDRLYEQYF.

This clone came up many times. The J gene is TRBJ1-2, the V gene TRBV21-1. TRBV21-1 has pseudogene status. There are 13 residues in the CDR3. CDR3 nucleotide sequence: TGTGCCAGCAGCAAACGGGGGGGCTATGGCTACACCTTC. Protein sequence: CASSKRGGYGYTF.

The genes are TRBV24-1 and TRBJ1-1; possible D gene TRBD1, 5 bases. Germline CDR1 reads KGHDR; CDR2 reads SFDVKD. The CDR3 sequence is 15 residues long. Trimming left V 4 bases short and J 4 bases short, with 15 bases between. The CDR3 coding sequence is TGTGCCACCAGTGACTTCCTAGGGGTCTGCACTGAAGCTTTCTTT. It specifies CATSDFLGVCTEAFF.

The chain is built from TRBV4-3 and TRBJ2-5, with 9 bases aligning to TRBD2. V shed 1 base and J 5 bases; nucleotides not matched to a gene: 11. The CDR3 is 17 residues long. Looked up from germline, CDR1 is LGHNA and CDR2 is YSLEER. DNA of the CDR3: TGCGCCAGCAGCCAAGTCAGGCTAGCGGGATTGGAGGAGACCCAGTACTTC. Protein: CASSQVRLAGLEETQYF.

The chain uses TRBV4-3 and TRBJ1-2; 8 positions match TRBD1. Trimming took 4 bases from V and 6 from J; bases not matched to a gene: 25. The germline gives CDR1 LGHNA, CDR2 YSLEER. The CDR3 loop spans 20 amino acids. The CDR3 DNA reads TGCGCCAGCAGCCCTAACTATCGAGGGACAGGTTCTCTTTGGGGGGATGGCTACACCTTC. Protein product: CASSPNYRGTGSLWGDGYTF.

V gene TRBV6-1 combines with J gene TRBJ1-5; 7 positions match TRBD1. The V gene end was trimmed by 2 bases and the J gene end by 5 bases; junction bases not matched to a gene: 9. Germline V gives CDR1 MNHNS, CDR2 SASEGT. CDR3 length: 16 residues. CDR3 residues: CASSETGDSEDQPQHF. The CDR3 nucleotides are TGTGCCAGCAGTGAAACAGGGGATTCGGAAGATCAGCCCCAGCATTTT.

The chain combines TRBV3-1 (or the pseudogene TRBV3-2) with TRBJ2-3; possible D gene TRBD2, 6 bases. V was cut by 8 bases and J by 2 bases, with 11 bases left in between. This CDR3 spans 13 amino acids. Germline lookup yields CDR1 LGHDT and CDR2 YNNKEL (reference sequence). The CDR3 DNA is TGTGCCAGCGCACGGGGGACCACAGATACGCAGTATTTT. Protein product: CASARGTTDTQYF.

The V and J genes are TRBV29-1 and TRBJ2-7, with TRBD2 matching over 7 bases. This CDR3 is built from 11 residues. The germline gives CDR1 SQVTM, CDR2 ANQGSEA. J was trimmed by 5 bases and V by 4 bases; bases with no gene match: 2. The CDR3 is CSVGEGHEQYF. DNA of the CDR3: TGCAGCGTTGGGGAGGGTCACGAGCAGTACTTC.

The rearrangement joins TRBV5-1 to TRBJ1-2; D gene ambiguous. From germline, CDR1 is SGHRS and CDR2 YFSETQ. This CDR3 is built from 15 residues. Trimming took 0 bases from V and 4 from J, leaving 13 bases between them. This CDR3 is CASSLGKAVGYGYTF. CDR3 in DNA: TGCGCCAGCAGCTTGGGGAAGGCGGTCGGCTATGGCTACACCTTC.

The chain's CDR3 is CASSQGTSGGTETQYF. The DNA for the CDR3 is TGTGCCAGCAGCCAAGGGACTAGCGGGGGGACGGAGACCCAGTACTTC. The chain combines TRBV3-1 (or the pseudogene TRBV3-2) with TRBJ2-5, with TRBD2 matching over 14 bases. The V and J ends lost 1 base and 5 bases, in that order; junction bases with no gene match: 3. CDR1 is LGHDT and CDR2 is YNNKEL in the germline V gene (reference sequence). This CDR3 has 16 amino acids.

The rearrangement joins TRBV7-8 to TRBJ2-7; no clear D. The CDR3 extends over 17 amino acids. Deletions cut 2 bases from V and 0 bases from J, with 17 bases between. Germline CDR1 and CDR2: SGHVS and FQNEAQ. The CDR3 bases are TGTGCCAGCAGCTTAAACTCCTGGAGCCCTAGCTCCTACGAGCAGTACTTC. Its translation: CASSLNSWSPSSYEQYF.

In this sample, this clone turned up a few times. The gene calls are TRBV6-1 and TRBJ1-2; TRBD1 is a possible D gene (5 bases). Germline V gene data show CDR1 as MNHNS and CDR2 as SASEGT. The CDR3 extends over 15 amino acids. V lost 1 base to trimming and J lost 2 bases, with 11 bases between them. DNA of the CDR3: TGTGCCAGCAGTGAAGAGAGCGGGGGGAACTATGGCTACACCTTC. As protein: CASSEESGGNYGYTF.

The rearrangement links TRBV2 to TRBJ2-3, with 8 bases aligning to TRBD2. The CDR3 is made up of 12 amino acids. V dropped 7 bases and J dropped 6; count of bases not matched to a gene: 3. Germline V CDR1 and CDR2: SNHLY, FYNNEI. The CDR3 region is CASTSGGDTQYF. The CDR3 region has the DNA TGTGCCAGCACTTCGGGGGGGGATACGCAGTATTTT. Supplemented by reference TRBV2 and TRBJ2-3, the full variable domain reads EPEVTQTPSHQVTQMGQEVILRCVPISNHLYFYWYRQILGQKVEFLVSFYNNEISEKSEIFDDQFSVERPDGSNFTLKIRSTKLEDSAMYFCASTSGGDTQYFGPGTRLTVL.

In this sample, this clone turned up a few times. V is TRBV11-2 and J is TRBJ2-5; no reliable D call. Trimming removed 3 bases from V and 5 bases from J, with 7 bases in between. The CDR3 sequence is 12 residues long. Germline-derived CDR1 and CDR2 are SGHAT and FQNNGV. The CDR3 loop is CASSLARETQYF. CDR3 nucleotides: TGTGCCAGCAGCTTGGCGAGGGAGACCCAGTACTTC.

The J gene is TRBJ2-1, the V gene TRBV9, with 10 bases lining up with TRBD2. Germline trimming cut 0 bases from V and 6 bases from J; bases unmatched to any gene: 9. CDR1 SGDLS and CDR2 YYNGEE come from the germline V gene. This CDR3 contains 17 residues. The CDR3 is CASSVGISSGGSNEQFF. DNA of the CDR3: TGTGCCAGCAGCGTAGGTATCTCTAGCGGGGGAAGCAATGAGCAGTTCTTC.

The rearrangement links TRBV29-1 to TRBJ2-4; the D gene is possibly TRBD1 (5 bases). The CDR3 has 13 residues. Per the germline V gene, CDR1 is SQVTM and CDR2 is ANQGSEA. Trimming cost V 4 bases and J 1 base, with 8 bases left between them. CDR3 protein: CSVADSAKNIQYF. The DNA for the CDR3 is TGCAGCGTTGCTGACAGTGCCAAAAACATTCAGTACTTC. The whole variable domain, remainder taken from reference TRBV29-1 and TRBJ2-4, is SAVISQKPSRDICQRGTSLTIQCQVDSQVTMMFWYRQQPGQSLTLIATANQGSEATYESGFVIDKFPISRPNLTFSTLTVSNMSPEDSSIYLCSVADSAKNIQYFGAGTRLSVL.

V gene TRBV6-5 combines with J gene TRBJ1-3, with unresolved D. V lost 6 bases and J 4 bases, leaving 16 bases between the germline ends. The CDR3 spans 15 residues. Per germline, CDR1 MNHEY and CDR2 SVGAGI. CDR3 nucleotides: TGTGCCAGCAGCGCGGAGGACGTGGCGGGAAACACCATATATTTT. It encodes CASSAEDVAGNTIYF.

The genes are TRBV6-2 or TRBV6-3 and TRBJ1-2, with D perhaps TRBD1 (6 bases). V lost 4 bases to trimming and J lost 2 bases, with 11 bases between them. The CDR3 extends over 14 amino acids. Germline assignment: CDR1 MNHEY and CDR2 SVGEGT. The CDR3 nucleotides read TGTGCCAGCAGTTGGGACACGATGAACTATGGCTACACCTTC. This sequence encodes CASSWDTMNYGYTF.

The CDR3 nucleotides are TGTGCCAGCACCTTTTCCTCATTTAGCCCGTCTGAAAAACTGTTTTTT. Protein: CASTFSSFSPSEKLFF. The V gene is TRBV25-1, the J gene TRBJ1-4, with unresolved D. The CDR3 totals 16 residues. V was clipped by 7 bases and J by 7 bases, with 22 bases between them. The germline CDR1 and CDR2 sequences are MGHDK and SYGVNS.

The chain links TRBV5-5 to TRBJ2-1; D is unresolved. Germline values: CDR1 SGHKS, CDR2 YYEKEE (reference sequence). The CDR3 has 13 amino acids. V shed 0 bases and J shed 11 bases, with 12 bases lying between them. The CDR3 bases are TGTGCCAGCAGCTTGGCTGAGACCAGGAAGCAGTTCTTC. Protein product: CASSLAETRKQFF. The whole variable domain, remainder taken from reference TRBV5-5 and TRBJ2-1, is DAGVTQSPTHLIKTRGQQVTLRCSPISGHKSVSWYQQVLGQGPQFIFQYYEKEERGRGNFPDRFSARQFPNYSSELNVNALLLGDSALYLCASSLAETRKQFFGPGTRLTVL.

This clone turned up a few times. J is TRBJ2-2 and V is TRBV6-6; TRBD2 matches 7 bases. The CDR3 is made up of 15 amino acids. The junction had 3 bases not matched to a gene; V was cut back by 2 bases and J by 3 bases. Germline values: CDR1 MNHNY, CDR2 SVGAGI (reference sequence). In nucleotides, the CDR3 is TGTGCCAGCAGTTACCGGGGGGACGACACCGGGGAGCTGTTTTTT. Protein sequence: CASSYRGDDTGELFF.

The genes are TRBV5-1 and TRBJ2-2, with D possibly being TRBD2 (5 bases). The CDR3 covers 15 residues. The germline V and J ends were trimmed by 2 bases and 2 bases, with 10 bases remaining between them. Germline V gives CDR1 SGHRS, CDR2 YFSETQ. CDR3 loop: CASSFGLSNTGELFF. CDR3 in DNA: TGCGCCAGCAGCTTCGGACTTTCCAACACCGGGGAGCTGTTTTTT.

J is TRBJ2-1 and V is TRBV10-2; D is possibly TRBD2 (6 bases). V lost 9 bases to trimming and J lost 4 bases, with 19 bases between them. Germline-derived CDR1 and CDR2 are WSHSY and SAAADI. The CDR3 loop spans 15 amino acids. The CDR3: CASKKAGTQYNEQFF. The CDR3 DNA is TGCGCCAGTAAAAAAGCCGGGACTCAATACAATGAGCAGTTCTTC.

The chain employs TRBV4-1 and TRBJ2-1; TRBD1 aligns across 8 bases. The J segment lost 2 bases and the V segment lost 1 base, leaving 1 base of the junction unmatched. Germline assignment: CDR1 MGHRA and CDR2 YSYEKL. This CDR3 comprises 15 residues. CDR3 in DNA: TGCGCCAGCAGCCAAGGACAGGGGACCTACAATGAGCAGTTCTTC. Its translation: CASSQGQGTYNEQFF.

The CDR3, as DNA: TGTGCCAGCAGTGAGTCACAGGGGGCGAATGGCTACACCTTC. Protein: CASSESQGANGYTF. The chain employs TRBV6-1 and TRBJ1-2; TRBD1 matches at 9 bases. V lost 3 bases to trimming and J lost 6 bases; unmatched junction nucleotides: 5. Per the germline V gene, CDR1 is MNHNS and CDR2 is SASEGT. This CDR3 contains 14 residues.

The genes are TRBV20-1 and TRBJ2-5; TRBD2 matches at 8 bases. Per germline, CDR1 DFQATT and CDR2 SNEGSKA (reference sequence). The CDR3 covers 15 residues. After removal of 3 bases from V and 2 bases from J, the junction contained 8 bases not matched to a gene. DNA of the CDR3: TGCAGTGCTAGTCCAAGCGGGAGTCGTCAAGAGACCCAGTACTTC. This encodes CSASPSGSRQETQYF.

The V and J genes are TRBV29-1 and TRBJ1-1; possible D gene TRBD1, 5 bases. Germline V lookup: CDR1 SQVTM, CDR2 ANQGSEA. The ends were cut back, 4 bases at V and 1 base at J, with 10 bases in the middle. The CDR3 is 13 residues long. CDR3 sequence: CSVVWTRNTEAFF. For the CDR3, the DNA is TGCAGCGTTGTATGGACAAGGAACACTGAAGCTTTCTTT.

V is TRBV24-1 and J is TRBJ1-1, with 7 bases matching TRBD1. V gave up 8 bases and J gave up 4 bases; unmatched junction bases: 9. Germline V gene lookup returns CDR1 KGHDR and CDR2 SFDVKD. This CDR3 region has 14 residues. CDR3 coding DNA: TGTGCCACCAAATATAGGGGGCTAAGCACTGAAGCTTTCTTT. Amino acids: CATKYRGLSTEAFF.